This T cell receptor (beta chain) was profiled in a study of cytomegalovirus exposure and HLA in healthy donors. Overall study context: The same platform was used for the roughly 120 validation repertoires as for the approximately 730 first-cohort repertoires, as reported in a later analysis.

TCRdb keeps only in-frame clones here, not all; method: immunoSEQ multiplex PCR. Counted here are 350,000 or so clones, about nine tenths occurring once; the ten biggest clones make up about 0.8%. Overall study results and limits: Reports indicated that the classifier achieved high specificity and sensitivity in diagnosing cytomegalovirus status. The dataset shows that most TCR sequences were rare, while some public TCRs occurred in many donors. The study listed roughly 160 cytomegalovirus-associated TCR beta chains.

On this clone itself: The antigen remains undetermined.

CDR1 MNHNS and CDR2 SASEGT come from the germline V gene. Germline trimming cut 2 bases from V and 5 bases from J; bases unmatched to any gene: 8. This CDR3 has 16 amino acids. The receptor was derived from a woman aged 18-35 years in good health and CMV-seronegative. J is TRBJ2-2 and V is TRBV6-1, with 7 bases aligning to TRBD2. The sequenced sample consisted of PBMCs. The CDR3 loop is CASSEFPGLITGELFF. Here the CDR3 DNA reads TGTGCCAGCAGTGAATTCCCGGGACTAATAACCGGGGAGCTGTTTTTT.